This T cell receptor beta chain was identified in a study of STAT5B mutations in CD4+ large granular lymphocyte leukemia. CDR1 MGHDK and CDR2 SYGVNS come from the germline V gene. V shed 4 bases and J shed 0 bases, with 9 bases lying between them. This CDR3 is built from 14 residues. As regards this clone: The antigen is not known.

In the original workflow: Putative leukemic clones, some 60 in all, each exceeded 5% of the repertoire. This table comes from immunoSEQ multiplex PCR, and its TCRdb copy is limited to in-frame clones, with some not included. V, J and clone size were drawn from that table, and D and trimming were deduced from the DNA. This sample has 1,500 to 2,000 clones, with 60% to 80% found just once. Study-wide points: Top patient clones used TRBV06 genes more often: 8/27 versus 2/35 in controls.

The specimen was PBMCs. The chain recombines TRBV25-1 with TRBJ1-2, with no clear D. The receptor was isolated from a woman in her 70s with CD4+ T-cell large granular lymphocyte leukemia. As DNA, the CDR3 is TGTGCCAGCAGTGGAAGTCTACCTAACTATGGCTACACCTTC. Translating it yields CASSGSLPNYGYTF.